The source of this T cell receptor beta chain is a study of CD8 T cells in Susac syndrome. This clonotype was picked up one time. The CDR3 covers 17 residues. In germline, CDR1 is SGHTA, CDR2 FQGTGA. V was cut by 5 bases and J by 0 bases, with 14 bases left in between. After extraction with the RNeasy kit, roughly 0.45 to 1 ug of the RNA was reverse transcribed using random hexamers. The CDR3 of TCR beta was amplified by immunoSEQ multiplex PCR across 54 Vbeta and 13 Jbeta. TCRdb re-derived calls from the immunoSEQ multiplex PCR reads in MiXCR, one entry per CDR3 protein. The table shows under 350,000 distinct CDR3 sequences, with around 92% occurring only once.

This TCR came from a human donor with multiple sclerosis. What was sequenced was CD4+ T cells from PBMCs. The chain uses TRBV7-3 and TRBJ2-6, with a weak D call TRBD1 (6 bases). In nucleotides, the CDR3 is TGTGCCAGCAGCCTGGGACATCAGTCCTCTGGGGCCAACGTCCTGACTTTC. Translated: CASSLGHQSSGANVLTF.